Following are 18 T cell receptor beta chains from one sample sequenced in a study of blood T cells in healthy people across ages. A sample-barcoded 5' primer and a J-beta primer mix were used in a second PCR of roughly 6 to 11 cycles. TCRdb reprocessed the 5' RACE reads with MiXCR, giving one entry per CDR3 protein. The sample consists of under 2 million distinct CDR3 sequences, roughly a third of them appearing once. Sequencing was performed on blood. The receptors originated from a young woman in good health.

The CDR3 loop is CASSRGADNNQPQHF. Here the CDR3 DNA reads TGTGCCAGCAGTCGCGGCGCAGATAACAATCAGCCCCAGCATTTT. The genes are TRBV6-5 and TRBJ1-5; D is unresolved. V shed 5 bases and J shed 3 bases, with 14 bases lying between them. Germline V gives CDR1 MNHEY, CDR2 SVGAGI. This CDR3 is built from 15 residues.

The J gene is TRBJ2-7, the V gene TRBV20-1; D is perhaps TRBD1 or TRBD2 (5 bases each). The CDR3 covers 16 residues. The germline V and J ends were trimmed by 2 bases and 3 bases, with 20 bases remaining between them. The germline CDR1 and CDR2 sequences are DFQATT and SNEGSKA (reference sequence). The CDR3 loop is CSARTFGPGPNYEQYF. CDR3 in DNA: TGCAGTGCTAGAACCTTTGGACCGGGACCAAACTACGAGCAGTACTTC.

The chain has TRBV3-1 and TRBJ2-1, with D perhaps matching TRBD2 (6 bases). This CDR3 region has 15 residues. The V gene's germline CDR1 is LGHDT and CDR2 YNNKEL (reference sequence). Deletions cut 0 bases from V and 7 bases from J, with 13 bases between. The CDR3 DNA is TGTGCCAGCAGCCAAGATAGCGGCCTAGCGAATGAGCAGTTCTTC. Translated: CASSQDSGLANEQFF.

CDR3 nucleotide sequence: TGCGCCAGCAGCCAAGTCGTGGGTGCGGCAGGGGGCGCCGGGAGCTATGGCTACACCTTC. This codes for CASSQVVGAAGGAGSYGYTF. This chain uses TRBV4-1 with TRBJ1-2; 8 nucleotides agree with TRBD1. This CDR3 has 20 amino acids. CDR1 is MGHRA, CDR2 YSYEKL, per germline. V lost 1 base to trimming and J lost 4 bases; unmatched junction nucleotides: 20.

A note on this clonotype: One end of the junction does not line up with germline, which may come from a read error. CDR3 DNA: TGCAGCGCCCAGGGGAAGGTCAATGCGCAGTTCTTC. Protein: CSAQGKVNAQFF. This rearrangement joins TRBV29-1 to TRBJ2-1; possibly TRBD1 for D (6 bases). The CDR3 runs 12 residues. The germline CDR1 and CDR2 sequences are SQVTM and ANQGSEA.

The rearrangement links TRBV20-1 to TRBJ2-1; D unresolved. Germline V lookup: CDR1 DFQATT, CDR2 SNEGSKA (reference sequence). There are 17 residues in the CDR3. The germline V and J ends were trimmed by 1 base and 2 bases, with 18 bases remaining between them. As DNA, the CDR3 is TGCAGTGCTAGAGCCCAGGAGCGCCTGAGCCCCTACAATGAGCAGTTCTTC. It encodes CSARAQERLSPYNEQFF.

This clonotype was counted between two and nine times. The chain combines TRBV20-1 with TRBJ1-2; D perhaps matches TRBD1 (5 bases). The CDR3 is 14 residues long. Trimming took off 5 bases at V and 3 bases at J, with 16 bases between the two ends. Germline V gene lookup returns CDR1 DFQATT and CDR2 SNEGSKA (reference sequence). The CDR3 is CSASPGTGDYGYTF. CDR3 bases: TGCAGTGCTTCCCCGGGGACGGGGGACTATGGCTACACCTTC.

This clonotype came up a few times. The rearrangement uses TRBV15 and TRBJ2-7; 7 bases map to TRBD1. The assigned J gene may be wrong: the sequence end matches TRBJ2-5 better. CDR1 is LNHNV and CDR2 is YYDKDF in the germline V gene (reference sequence). CDR3 length: 14 residues. The CDR3 nucleotides read TGTGCCACCAGCAGTAGGACAGGCCAAAGGACCCAGTACTTC. This codes for CATSSRTGQRTQYF.

This clonotype turned up a few times. The V and J genes are TRBV4-1 and TRBJ2-7; tentatively, D is TRBD1 (6 bases). The CDR3 loop spans 16 amino acids. Trimming took 3 bases from V and 0 from J, leaving 15 bases between them. Germline CDR1 is MGHRA and CDR2 is YSYEKL. The CDR3 reads CASSQSLRDNSYEQYF. The CDR3 DNA reads as TGCGCCAGCAGCCAGAGTCTCCGGGACAACTCCTACGAGCAGTACTTC.

This chain links TRBV5-4 with TRBJ2-5; D unresolved. The CDR3 is 13 residues long. V shed 2 bases and J shed 5 bases, with 10 bases lying between them. In germline, CDR1 is SGHNT, CDR2 YYREEE (reference sequence). The CDR3 nucleotides are TGTGCCAGCAGCTTTTTATCTGGGGAGACCCAGTACTTC. This sequence encodes CASSFLSGETQYF.

The V gene is TRBV7-3, the J gene TRBJ2-7, with TRBD2 matching over 8 bases. The junction had 4 bases not matched to a gene; V was cut back by 2 bases and J by 1 base. From germline, CDR1 is SGHTA and CDR2 FQGTGA. This CDR3 contains 15 residues. The CDR3 DNA follows: TGTGCCAGCAGCTTAGTAGTAGCGGGGTCCTACGAGCAGTACTTC. It specifies CASSLVVAGSYEQYF.

The V call is TRBV10-3, the J call TRBJ1-1; TRBD1 matches 7 bases. Per germline, CDR1 ENHRY and CDR2 SYGVKD. V gave up 5 bases and J gave up 3 bases; unmatched junction bases: 15. The CDR3 sequence is 17 residues long. CDR3 residues: CAISHRDSAWWDTEAFF. Here the CDR3 DNA reads TGTGCCATCAGTCACCGGGACAGCGCATGGTGGGACACTGAAGCTTTCTTT.

This clonotype was seen a few times. The V call is TRBV10-3, the J call TRBJ2-2; 9 bases line up with TRBD1. In germline, CDR1 is ENHRY, CDR2 SYGVKD. CDR3 length: 16 amino acids. The V segment lost 3 bases and the J segment 6 bases; nucleotides outside the gene matches: 8. The CDR3 bases are TGTGCCATCAGTGATCCGCCGGGACAGGGTTCCGGGGAGCTGTTTTTT. It is translated as CAISDPPGQGSGELFF.

This chain connects TRBV12-3 or TRBV12-4 to TRBJ1-5, with TRBD1 as a possible D gene (5 bases). V was shortened by 3 bases and J by 0 bases, with 9 bases between the two germline ends. This CDR3 contains 15 residues. DNA for the CDR3: TGTGCCAGCAGTTTTCAGGGTAATAGCAATCAGCCCCAGCATTTT. Translated: CASSFQGNSNQPQHF.

The chain recombines TRBV7-8 with TRBJ2-4; a weak D match, TRBD1 (5 bases). Trimming removed 5 bases from V and 0 bases from J, with 17 bases in between. CDR1 SGHVS and CDR2 FQNEAQ come from the germline V gene. The CDR3 loop spans 17 amino acids. CDR3 in amino acids: CASSAGRVLLAKNIQYF. In DNA, the CDR3 is TGTGCCAGCAGCGCAGGCAGGGTCCTACTAGCCAAAAACATTCAGTACTTC.

This clonotype was counted a few times. At one end the junction does not follow the germline gene, possibly because of a read error. V and J are TRBV6-1 and TRBJ2-1, with 10 bases fitting TRBD1. The CDR3 has 15 residues. Germline lookup yields CDR1 MNHNS and CDR2 SASEGT. DNA of the CDR3: TGTGCCAGCAGTGAAAGGGGACAGGGGTACAGTGAGCAGTTCTTC. Residues: CASSERGQGYSEQFF.

The sample holds many counts of this clonotype. The genes are TRBV29-1 and TRBJ2-3; 8 nucleotides agree with TRBD2. V trimming: 4 bases; J trimming: 1 base; junction bases outside the gene matches: 7. The germline V gene has CDR1 SQVTM and CDR2 ANQGSEA. The CDR3 has 15 residues. The CDR3 sequence is CSVVRREAGTDTQYF. The CDR3 region has the DNA TGCAGCGTTGTCCGGCGGGAGGCCGGCACAGATACGCAGTATTTT.

This clonotype appeared once. V is TRBV20-1 and J is TRBJ1-1; D is unclear. Germline lookup yields CDR1 DFQATT and CDR2 SNEGSKA (reference sequence). This CDR3 has 16 amino acids. Trimming removed 6 bases from V and 0 bases from J, with 20 bases in between. The CDR3 DNA reads as TGCAGTGCCGCACGAACCCCCAGGCAGGTGAACACTGAAGCTTTCTTT. As protein: CSAARTPRQVNTEAFF.